This T cell receptor (beta chain) was identified during a study of beta chain features in type 1 diabetes. Broader study findings: Across all four CD4+ subsets, people with type 1 diabetes showed modestly shorter TCRB CDR3s. At VDJ recombination sites, type 1 diabetes patients had fewer insertions and more deleted nucleotides. A potential PCR bias toward shorter templates would be equal in patient and control samples.

The CDR3 is made up of 12 amino acids. V lost 4 bases to trimming and J lost 1 base, with 7 bases between them. CDR1 and CDR2 (germline): SQVTM, ANQGSEA. The sequenced template was cDNA made from the entire isolated RNA. TCRdb keeps only in-frame clones here, not all; method: immunoSEQ multiplex PCR. The data hold 310,000 or so clones, with around 9% observed a single time. This clone showed up just a few times. Its antigen remains unidentified. This clonotype originated in a young man with type 1 diabetes. The sample taken for sequencing was central memory CD4+ T cells from blood. The chain links TRBV29-1 to TRBJ1-1; D gene ambiguous. CDR3 residues: CSVGRTNTEAFF. The CDR3 DNA reads TGCAGCGTTGGACGGACGAACACTGAAGCTTTCTTT.